These 17 T cell receptor beta chains were sequenced from one sample in a study of blood T cell repertoires in COVID-19. Using immunoSEQ multiplex PCR, the repertoire was profiled, and TCRdb retains in-frame clones only, with some absent. The data contain around 94,000 clones, 70% to 90% of them singletons. Material: peripheral blood. The receptors come from a middle-aged man with active or convalescent COVID-19.

This clone was seen only a few times. This sequence joins TRBV14 and TRBJ1-2; D perhaps matches TRBD1 (5 bases). Trimming cost V 0 bases and J 4 bases, with 12 bases left between them. The CDR3 loop spans 15 amino acids. Germline loops: CDR1 SGHDN, CDR2 FVKESK. The CDR3 DNA is TGTGCCAGCAGCCAAGATGTGGGGCAGACCTATGGCTACACCTTC. Amino acid sequence: CASSQDVGQTYGYTF.

The gene calls are TRBV19 and TRBJ1-2, with D perhaps matching TRBD1 (5 bases). Trimming removed 3 bases at V and 4 bases at J, with 15 bases between. CDR1 and CDR2 (germline): LNHDA, SQIVND (reference sequence). The CDR3 is made up of 15 amino acids. The CDR3 region is CASSIETAGFYGYTF. The CDR3 DNA follows: TGTGCCAGTAGTATTGAAACCGCAGGGTTCTATGGCTACACCTTC.

This clone was observed a handful of times. The rearrangement links TRBV9 to TRBJ2-5, with 7 bases that match TRBD1. This CDR3 is 13 amino acids long. Per germline, CDR1 SGDLS and CDR2 YYNGEE. J lost 5 bases, V lost 4 bases, and 5 bases had no gene match. The CDR3 here is CASSPTGRETQYF. The CDR3 nucleotides read TGTGCCAGCAGCCCGACAGGGCGGGAGACCCAGTACTTC.

This clone was observed a handful of times. The V gene is TRBV5-4, the J gene TRBJ2-5, with D uncertain. The length of the CDR3 is 14 residues. Germline loops: CDR1 SGHNT, CDR2 YYREEE (reference sequence). V was trimmed by 5 bases and J by 7 bases, leaving 18 bases between them. The CDR3 loop reads CASSRNSIRSTQYF. In DNA form, the CDR3 reads TGTGCCAGCAGTCGCAACAGCATTAGGTCGACCCAGTACTTC.

This clone was seen only a few times. The chain has TRBV5-1 and TRBJ1-2; D not resolved. CDR1 and CDR2 (germline): SGHRS, YFSETQ. The CDR3 totals 15 residues. V lost 4 bases and J lost 5, with 18 bases in between. CDR3 nucleotides: TGCGCCAGCAGCCCGGGCAGCGGAGTGGGTTATGGCTACACCTTC. Its translation: CASSPGSGVGYGYTF.

V gene TRBV19 combines with J gene TRBJ2-3; 8 positions agree with TRBD2. CDR3 length equals 17 residues. With 7 bases clipped from V and 2 bases from J, the junction kept 14 bases outside the gene matches. Looked up from germline, CDR1 is LNHDA and CDR2 is SQIVND (reference sequence). The CDR3 sequence: CASTLRGGGSSTDTQYF. Written as DNA, the CDR3 is TGTGCCAGTACCCTTCGGGGCGGGGGGTCTTCCACAGATACGCAGTATTTT.

This chain links TRBV5-1 with TRBJ2-7, with no clear D. Germline V gene sequence: CDR1 SGHRS, CDR2 YFSETQ. This CDR3 has 11 amino acids. The ends were cut back, 4 bases at V and 0 bases at J, with 2 bases in the middle. The CDR3 loop is CASSHSYEQYF. The CDR3 DNA is TGCGCCAGCAGCCACTCCTACGAGCAGTACTTC.

This sequence joins TRBV12-5 and TRBJ2-3; 7 bases fit TRBD2. The V and J ends lost 6 bases and 4 bases, in that order; junction bases with no gene match: 10. The CDR3 has 15 amino acids. Germline CDR1 is LGHNT and CDR2 is FRNRAP. The CDR3 spells CASGPTSTPSDTQYF. The DNA for the CDR3 is TGTGCTAGTGGCCCGACTAGCACCCCCTCAGATACGCAGTATTTT.

The genes are TRBV20-1 and TRBJ2-5; TRBD2 aligns across 8 bases. The CDR3 is 11 amino acids. Germline values: CDR1 DFQATT, CDR2 SNEGSKA (reference sequence). Written as DNA, the CDR3 is TGCAGCGGGGGGGCCGGTGAGACCCAGTACTTC. Protein product: CSGGAGETQYF.

This clone was picked up a small number of times. V and J are TRBV7-9 and TRBJ2-4; TRBD1 is a possible D gene (6 bases). The CDR3 runs 14 residues. Trimming left V 5 bases short and J 0 bases short, with 8 bases between. Per germline, CDR1 SEHNR and CDR2 FQNEAQ (reference sequence). CDR3 loop: CASSLQGAKNIQYF. Here the CDR3 DNA reads TGTGCCAGCAGCCTACAGGGAGCCAAAAACATTCAGTACTTC.

Only one count was recorded for this clone. Other DNA sequences within the sample encode an identical CDR3. The V call is TRBV18, the J call TRBJ2-3; possibly TRBD2 for D (6 bases). The CDR3 sequence is 14 residues long. Germline V gives CDR1 KGHSH, CDR2 LQKENI. Between the trimmed V and J ends, which lost 6 bases and 0 bases, there was a span of 10 bases. The CDR3 DNA reads as TGTGCCAGCTCCCCGCGGGGTAGCACAGATACGCAGTATTTT. Translated, it gives CASSPRGSTDTQYF.

This rearrangement joins TRBV19 to TRBJ2-5, with 8 bases matching TRBD2. The CDR3 consists of 14 residues. CDR1 is LNHDA and CDR2 is SQIVND in the germline V gene (reference sequence). Trimming cost V 4 bases and J 4 bases; bases outside gene matches: 5. In nucleotides, the CDR3 is TGTGCCAGTAGTAAACGGGGGGGTGGAGAGACCCAGTACTTC. Its translation is CASSKRGGGETQYF.

CDR3 DNA sequence: TGTGCCAGTAGTCTCCCGGGACGGCCCGGGAGTGAAGCTTTCTTT. Translating gives CASSLPGRPGSEAFF. V gene TRBV19 combines with J gene TRBJ1-1; a weak D match, TRBD1 (5 bases). Germline values: CDR1 LNHDA, CDR2 SQIVND (reference sequence). V was pared by 5 bases and J by 7 bases, with 20 bases between. CDR3 length equals 15 residues.

The chain recombines TRBV14 with TRBJ1-4; 10 nucleotides align to TRBD1. The V and J ends lost 4 bases and 6 bases, in that order; junction bases with no gene match: 5. The CDR3 extends over 15 amino acids. Per the germline V gene, CDR1 is SGHDN and CDR2 is FVKESK. This chain's CDR3 is CASSPRTGGHEKLFF. CDR3 bases: TGTGCCAGCAGCCCGCGGACAGGGGGGCATGAAAAACTGTTTTTT. The whole variable domain, filled in from reference TRBV14 and TRBJ1-4, reads EAGVTQFPSHSVIEKGQTVTLRCDPISGHDNLYWYRRVMGKEIKFLLHFVKESKQDESGMPNNRFLAERTGGTYSTLKVQPAELEDSGVYFCASSPRTGGHEKLFFGSGTQLSVL.

This chain connects TRBV19 to TRBJ2-7, with a tentative D call TRBD1 (5 bases). This CDR3 has 14 residues. The V gene lost 3 bases and the J gene lost 6 bases, with 15 bases spanning the gap. The germline V gene encodes CDR1 LNHDA and CDR2 SQIVND (reference sequence). This CDR3 reads CASSMVAGPREQYF. CDR3 in DNA: TGTGCCAGTAGTATGGTGGCAGGGCCTCGCGAGCAGTACTTC.

The chain combines TRBV6-5 with TRBJ1-5; D not resolved. Germline V gene sequence: CDR1 MNHEY, CDR2 SVGAGI. Trimming cost V 7 bases and J 0 bases, with 13 bases left between them. This CDR3 spans 15 amino acids. CDR3 sequence reads: CASIGRNYSNQPQHF. Written as DNA, the CDR3 is TGTGCCAGCATCGGGAGGAATTATAGCAATCAGCCCCAGCATTTT.

This clone was counted between two and nine times. This CDR3 is CASSPYSGESTDTQYF. The CDR3, as DNA: TGTGCCAGCAGCCCCTACAGCGGGGAGAGCACAGATACGCAGTATTTT. The genes are TRBV7-8 and TRBJ2-3; 7 bases align to TRBD2. CDR1 and CDR2 from the germline V gene are SGHVS and FQNEAQ. V dropped 5 bases and J dropped 0; count of bases not matched to a gene: 8. This CDR3 has 16 amino acids. Drawing the rest from reference TRBV7-8 and TRBJ2-3, the complete variable domain is GAGVSQSPRYKVAKRGQDVALRCDPISGHVSLFWYQQALGQGPEFLTYFQNEAQLDKSGLPSDRFFAERPEGSVSTLKIQRTQQEDSAVYLCASSPYSGESTDTQYFGPGTRLTVL.